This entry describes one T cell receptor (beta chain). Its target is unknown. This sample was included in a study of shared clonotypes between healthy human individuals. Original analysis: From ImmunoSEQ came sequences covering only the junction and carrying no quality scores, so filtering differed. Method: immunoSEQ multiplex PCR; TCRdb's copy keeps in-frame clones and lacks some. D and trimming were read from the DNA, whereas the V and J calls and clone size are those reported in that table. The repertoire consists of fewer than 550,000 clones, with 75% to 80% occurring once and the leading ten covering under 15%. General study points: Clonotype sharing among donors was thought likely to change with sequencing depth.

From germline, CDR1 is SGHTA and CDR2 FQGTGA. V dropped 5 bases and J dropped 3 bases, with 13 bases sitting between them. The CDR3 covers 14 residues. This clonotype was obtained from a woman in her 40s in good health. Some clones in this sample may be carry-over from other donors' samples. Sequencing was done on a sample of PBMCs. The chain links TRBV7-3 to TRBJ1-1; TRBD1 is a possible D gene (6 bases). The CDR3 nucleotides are TGTGCCAGCAGCCCAAGGGGGGACGACACTGAAGCTTTCTTT. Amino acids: CASSPRGDDTEAFF.